Listed below are T cell receptor beta chains from one sample, sequenced in a study of blood T cell repertoires in COVID-19. Produced via immunoSEQ multiplex PCR; TCRdb's table is partial and in-frame only. The table records about 300,000 clones, approximately 84% of them present only once. The specimen sequenced was peripheral blood. These receptors were collected from a human donor with COVID-19, enrolled during active disease. The donor label of this sample is uncertain. Both conserved end residues are part of each CDR3. The D gene is left open where the match is weak. Some rows have no size entry. The others give once, few or many, or a class for an expanded clone.

clone_size,j_call,v_call,d_call,cdr3_aa,cdr3_nt
.,TRBJ1-1,TRBV5-1,TRBD1,CASSIVRGTNTEAFF,TGCGCCAGCAGCATAGTCAGGGGGACCAACACTGAAGCTTTCTTT
.,TRBJ2-7,TRBV3-1/TRBV3-2,.,CASSRGTSTPGEQYF,TGTGCCAGCAGCCGCGGGACTTCCACCCCGGGGGAGCAGTACTTC
.,TRBJ1-2,TRBV28,TRBD1,CASSWGQGGYGYTF,TGTGCCAGCAGTTGGGGACAGGGGGGCTATGGCTACACCTTC
.,TRBJ1-3,TRBV28,TRBD1,CASSGRDRAAGNTIYF,TGTGCCAGCAGTGGGAGGGACAGGGCCGCCGGAAACACCATATATTTT
.,TRBJ1-5,TRBV10-3,.,CAISESSVRNQPQHF,TGTGCCATCAGTGAGTCATCGGTTCGCAATCAGCCCCAGCATTTT
.,TRBJ2-1,TRBV4-2,TRBD2,CASSQEYSGGADEQFF,TGTGCCAGCAGCCAAGAGTACTCGGGAGGGGCTGATGAGCAGTTCTTC
.,TRBJ2-5,TRBV19,TRBD1,CASSPTGGRPGTQYF,TGTGCCAGTAGCCCGACAGGGGGGCGCCCCGGGACCCAGTACTTC
.,TRBJ2-5,TRBV10-3,TRBD2,CAISAGGQETQYF,TGTGCCATCTCAGCGGGAGGCCAAGAGACCCAGTACTTC
.,TRBJ2-1,TRBV14,TRBD2,CASSQDLGEGPYNEQFF,TGTGCCAGCAGCCAAGATCTGGGGGAGGGACCCTACAATGAGCAGTTCTTC
.,TRBJ2-7,TRBV5-1,TRBD1,CASSFRQGSYEQYF,TGCGCCAGCAGCTTCCGACAGGGGTCCTACGAGCAGTACTTC
.,TRBJ1-2,TRBV28,.,CASRSSNYGYTF,TGTGCCAGCCGGAGCTCGAACTATGGCTACACCTTC
.,TRBJ1-1,TRBV6-2/TRBV6-3,.,CASSYSLRYTEAFF,TGTGCCAGCAGTTACTCGCTCAGGTACACTGAAGCTTTCTTT
.,TRBJ1-2,TRBV27,.,CASSTQRGSYTF,TGTGCCAGCAGTACTCAACGGGGGTCCTACACCTTC
.,TRBJ2-1,TRBV10-1,.,CASSEGAANSYNEQFF,TGCGCCAGCAGTGAGGGGGCAGCGAACTCCTACAATGAGCAGTTCTTC
.,TRBJ2-5,TRBV11-2,.,CASSFTSQETQYF,TGTGCCAGCAGCTTCACTAGCCAGGAGACCCAGTACTTC
few,TRBJ1-3,TRBV5-1,.,CASSFGQISFPRNTIYF,TGCGCCAGCTCATTTGGACAGATTTCTTTTCCTAGGAACACCATATATTTT
.,TRBJ2-7,TRBV29-1,.,CSALRGRMDTYEQYF,TGCAGCGCCCTAAGGGGCAGAATGGACACCTACGAGCAGTACTTC
few,TRBJ2-7,TRBV5-6,TRBD2,CASSPAASGRAISYEQYF,TGTGCCAGCAGCCCCGCAGCTAGCGGGAGAGCTATATCCTACGAGCAGTACTTC
.,TRBJ2-2,TRBV2,TRBD2,CASSETPPTSGNTGELFF,TGTGCCAGCAGTGAAACTCCCCCGACTAGCGGGAACACCGGGGAGCTGTTTTTT
.,TRBJ1-2,TRBV7-2,.,CASSLGVTVGGYTF,TGTGCCAGCAGCTTAGGGGTTACTGTGGGCGGCTACACCTTC
.,TRBJ2-3,TRBV5-1,TRBD2,CASTILAGSTDTQYF,TGCGCCAGCACGATACTAGCGGGGAGCACAGATACGCAGTATTTT
few,TRBJ2-5,TRBV28,.,CASSLDPSEGETQYF,TGTGCCAGCAGTTTAGATCCTAGCGAAGGTGAGACCCAGTACTTC
.,TRBJ1-2,TRBV5-1,TRBD1,CASSFGGQGAGGYGYTF,TGCGCCAGCAGCTTCGGAGGACAGGGTGCTGGCGGCTATGGCTACACCTTC
.,TRBJ1-2,TRBV14,TRBD1,CASSPRQGGGYTF,TGTGCCAGCAGCCCCCGACAGGGCGGGGGCTACACCTTC
.,TRBJ2-1,TRBV20-1,TRBD2,CSASGGAGGAYNEQFF,TGCAGTGCTAGTGGGGGAGCGGGAGGAGCCTACAATGAGCAGTTCTTC
.,TRBJ2-1,TRBV28,TRBD2,CASSLGGTSGRFEWNNEQFF,TGTGCCAGCAGTTTGGGCGGGACTAGCGGGAGGTTCGAGTGGAACAATGAGCAGTTCTTC
few,TRBJ1-1,TRBV18,TRBD1,CASSPVQGARANTEAFF,TGTGCCAGCTCACCAGTGCAGGGGGCTAGAGCGAACACTGAAGCTTTCTTT
.,TRBJ1-3,TRBV5-4,.,CASSLDGALSGNTIYF,TGTGCCAGCAGCTTGGACGGTGCCCTCTCCGGAAACACCATATATTTT
.,TRBJ1-1,TRBV3-1/TRBV3-2,.,CASSQGGNTEAFF,TGTGCCAGCAGCCAAGGCGGGAACACTGAAGCTTTCTTT
.,TRBJ1-4,TRBV5-6,.,CASSLDRANEKLFF,TGTGCCAGCAGCTTGGACAGGGCGAATGAAAAACTGTTTTTT
.,TRBJ1-5,TRBV28,.,CASRNPGDNQPQHF,TGTGCCAGCAGGAACCCCGGAGACAATCAGCCCCAGCATTTT
.,TRBJ2-3,TRBV12-1,.,CASSFAGGRPADTQYF,TGTGCCAGCAGCTTTGCCGGGGGGAGGCCCGCAGATACGCAGTATTTT
.,TRBJ2-7,TRBV19,TRBD2,CASSMDLRGGSYEQYF,TGTGCCAGTAGTATGGATCTGAGAGGCGGGAGCTACGAGCAGTACTTC
.,TRBJ1-5,TRBV7-2,TRBD1,CASRRGGRTGQPQHF,TGTGCCAGCAGGCGAGGGGGCCGAACTGGTCAGCCCCAGCATTTT
.,TRBJ2-1,TRBV4-1,TRBD2,CASSHLAGVVRNEQFF,TGCGCCAGCAGCCACTTAGCGGGAGTCGTTCGCAATGAGCAGTTCTTC
.,TRBJ1-2,TRBV25-1,.,CASSPTGRRGYTF,TGTGCCAGCAGCCCAACAGGGCGGCGGGGCTACACCTTC
.,TRBJ2-3,TRBV10-2,TRBD2,CASSEPPSGSTDTQYF,TGCGCCAGCAGTGAGCCCCCTAGCGGGAGCACAGATACGCAGTATTTT
few,TRBJ2-3,TRBV7-2,TRBD2,CASSFRTSGGSTDTQYF,TGTGCCAGCAGCTTTCGGACTAGCGGGGGAAGCACAGATACGCAGTATTTT
.,TRBJ1-6,TRBV10-3,TRBD1,CAISGGDRLNSPLHF,TGTGCCATCAGTGGGGGGGACAGGTTAAATTCACCCCTCCACTTT
.,TRBJ1-1,TRBV7-9,.,CASSLLTAPNTEAFF,TGTGCCAGCAGCTTATTGACAGCTCCGAACACTGAAGCTTTCTTT
.,TRBJ1-5,TRBV20-1,.,CSASGYLGGGNQPQHF,TGCAGTGCTAGTGGGTATCTGGGGGGTGGCAATCAGCCCCAGCATTTT
.,TRBJ2-2,TRBV7-9,TRBD2,CASSYGTTNTGELFF,TGTGCCAGCAGCTACGGGACTACGAACACCGGGGAGCTGTTTTTT